One TCR beta chain is described in this entry. With template switching, a universal primer site was added, and the cDNA carried unique molecular identifiers. TCRdb used MiXCR to reprocess the 5' RACE reads, holding one entry per CDR3 protein. The data hold a few hundred thousand distinct CDR3 sequences, with approximately 8.8% observed a single time. Germline CDR1 MNHEY, CDR2 SVGEGT. The V end lost 7 bases, the J end lost 5 bases, and 17 bases lay between the germline ends. This CDR3 comprises 14 residues. The record originates from a study of identical twins. Sequenced material: naive T cells sorted from blood. The clonotype was recovered from a woman aged 45 to 65 in good health. This rearrangement joins TRBV6-2 or TRBV6-3 to TRBJ1-1, with a tentative D call TRBD1 (6 bases). CDR3 in amino acids: CASILWGGQTEAFF. CDR3 DNA sequence: TGTGCCAGCATCCTCTGGGGGGGCCAAACTGAAGCTTTCTTT.